The clone carrying this TCR beta chain was counted a few times. TCRdb itself ran the PCR reads through MiXCR, one entry per CDR3 protein. This table holds tens of thousands of distinct CDR3 sequences, under 40% found once. Trimming at V came to 5 bases and at J to 8 bases, leaving 9 bases not matched to a gene. The germline V gene has CDR1 SGHTA and CDR2 FQGNSA. This CDR3 region has 15 residues. This specimen belongs to a study of tumor-infiltrating lymphocytes in oesophageal squamous cell carcinoma. The rearrangement uses TRBV7-2 and TRBJ2-1; 10 nucleotides match TRBD2. The clonotype originates from a male donor with esophageal squamous cell carcinoma. The sequencing sample was made of esophageal tumor tissue. DNA for the CDR3: TGTGCCAGCAGCCAGACTAGCGGGCCCATGGATGAGCAGTTCTTC. Translating gives CASSQTSGPMDEQFF.